These T cell receptor beta chains were read from a single sample in a study of blood T cell repertoires in COVID-19. Assay used: immunoSEQ multiplex PCR; TCRdb lists only in-frame clones, some missing. This repertoire shows 270,000 or so clones, around 86% found once; its top ten account for about an eighth. Sequencing was carried out using peripheral blood. These receptor sequences come from a human donor in a cohort sampled during active COVID-19. CDR3s leave out the opening cysteine and the closing phenylalanine or tryptophan. Each record gives: V gene, CDR3 protein.

>TRBV3-1/TRBV3-2
ASSQSENIQY
>TRBV5-1
ASSWRGSSDEQF
>TRBV6-5
ASRGSRGITYEQY
>TRBV2
AIGVADKRVQY
>TRBV7-9
ASSITGRDQPQH
>TRBV15
ATSRDLGYTREQY
>TRBV7-6
ASSPRDKGLTGNTIY
>TRBV25-1
ASAAMNTEAF
>TRBV9
ASSLRGQNTEAF
>TRBV7-9
ASSPRGYEQY
>TRBV5-1
ASSPRTGNLETQY
>TRBV19
ASSISGQGAGYGYT
>TRBV15
ATSRGDRRLYEQY
>TRBV9
ASSSSGGGWNYGYT
>TRBV5-5
ASSERVEETQY
>TRBV6-6
ASSIQDNEQF
>TRBV10-3
AISVGSGISYEQY
>TRBV14
ASSRDRGRYPGELF
>TRBV9
ASSRGTGELF
>TRBV2
ASRGTDYEQY
>TRBV18
ASSPGTYNEQF
>TRBV19
ASSKPLATNEKLF
>TRBV5-4
ASSFQGAGTEAF
>TRBV6-2/TRBV6-3
ASSPYLNNEQF
>TRBV19
ASSPRLAGSNTGELF
>TRBV4-2
ASSREGQGHSGNTIY